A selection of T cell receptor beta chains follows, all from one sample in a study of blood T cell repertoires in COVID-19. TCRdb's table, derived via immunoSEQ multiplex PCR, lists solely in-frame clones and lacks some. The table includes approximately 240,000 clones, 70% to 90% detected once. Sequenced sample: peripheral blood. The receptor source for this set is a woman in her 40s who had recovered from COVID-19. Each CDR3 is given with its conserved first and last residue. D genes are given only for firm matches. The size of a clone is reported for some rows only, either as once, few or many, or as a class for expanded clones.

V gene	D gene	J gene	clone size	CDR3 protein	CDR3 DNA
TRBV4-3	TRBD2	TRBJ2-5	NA	CASSQGGGRETQYF	TGCGCCAGCAGCCAAGGGGGGGGTCGGGAGACCCAGTACTTC
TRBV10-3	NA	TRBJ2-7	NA	CAHAREAYLEQYF	TGTGCCCACGCCAGGGAGGCCTACCTCGAGCAGTACTTC
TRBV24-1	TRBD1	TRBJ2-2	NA	CATGDDRGNTGELFF	TGTGCCACCGGAGACGACAGGGGGAACACCGGGGAGCTGTTTTTT
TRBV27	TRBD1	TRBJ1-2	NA	CASSRDRGNYGYTF	TGTGCCAGCTCCCGGGACAGGGGCAACTATGGCTACACCTTC
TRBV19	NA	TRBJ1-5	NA	CASMQNWFEPQHF	TGTGCCAGTATGCAGAATTGGTTTGAGCCCCAGCATTTT
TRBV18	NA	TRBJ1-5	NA	CASSPGGTELPQHF	TGTGCCAGCTCACCGGGCGGGACCGAATTGCCCCAGCATTTT
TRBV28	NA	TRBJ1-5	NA	CASSLLNGGNQPQHF	TGTGCCAGCAGTTTATTGAACGGAGGCAATCAGCCCCAGCATTTT
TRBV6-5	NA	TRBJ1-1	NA	CASSYGGNTEAFF	TGTGCCAGCAGTTACGGAGGGAACACTGAAGCTTTCTTT
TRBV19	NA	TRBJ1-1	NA	CASKYRLPMNTEAFF	TGTGCCAGTAAATACCGACTGCCTATGAACACTGAAGCTTTCTTT
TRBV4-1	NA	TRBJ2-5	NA	CARSAGPQETQYF	TGCGCCAGGTCCGCGGGACCCCAAGAGACCCAGTACTTC
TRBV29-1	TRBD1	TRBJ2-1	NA	CSVEDQETGGYNEQFF	TGCAGCGTTGAAGATCAGGAGACAGGGGGGTACAATGAGCAGTTCTTC
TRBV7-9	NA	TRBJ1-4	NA	CASSLRGSQGEKLFF	TGTGCCAGCAGCTTAAGGGGGTCCCAGGGTGAAAAACTGTTTTTT
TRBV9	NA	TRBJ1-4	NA	CASSPRAGLPNEKLFF	TGTGCCAGCAGCCCCCGGGCAGGGTTGCCAAATGAAAAACTGTTTTTT
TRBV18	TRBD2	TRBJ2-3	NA	CASSRRTSGESTDTQYF	TGTGCCAGCTCACGCCGGACTAGCGGGGAAAGCACAGATACGCAGTATTTT
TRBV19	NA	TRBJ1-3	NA	CASSMSDSRNTIYF	TGTGCCAGTAGTATGTCGGACAGTAGAAACACCATATATTTT
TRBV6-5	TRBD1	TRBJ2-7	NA	CASSRTGFEQYF	TGTGCCAGCAGTCGGACAGGGTTCGAGCAGTACTTC
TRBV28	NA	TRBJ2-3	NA	CASRQYTDTQYF	TGTGCCAGCAGACAGTACACAGATACGCAGTATTTT
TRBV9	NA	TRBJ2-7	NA	CASSASSYEQYF	TGTGCCAGCAGCGCCTCCTCCTACGAGCAGTACTTC
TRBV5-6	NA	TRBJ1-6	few	CASSSWRTEGYNSPLHF	TGTGCCAGCAGCTCATGGCGGACAGAAGGGTATAATTCACCCCTCCACTTT
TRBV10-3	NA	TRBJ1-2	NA	CAISREQGDVANYGYTF	TGTGCCATCAGTAGGGAACAGGGAGATGTGGCTAACTATGGCTACACCTTC
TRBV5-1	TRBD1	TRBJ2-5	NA	CASSGRDRSIQETQYF	TGCGCCAGCAGCGGCCGGGACAGGAGTATCCAAGAGACCCAGTACTTC
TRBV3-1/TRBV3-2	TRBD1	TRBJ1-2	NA	CASSKDRAGGYTF	TGTGCCAGCAGCAAGGACAGGGCCGGTGGCTACACCTTC
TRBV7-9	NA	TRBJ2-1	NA	CASSKGVPFLPGNEQFF	TGTGCCAGCAGCAAAGGAGTCCCCTTTTTGCCGGGCAATGAGCAGTTCTTC
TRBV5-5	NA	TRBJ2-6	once	CASTPILSGANVLTF	TGTGCCAGCACCCCTATACTCTCTGGGGCCAACGTCCTGACTTTC
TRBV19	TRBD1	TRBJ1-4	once	CASSNRGEGEKLFF	TGTGCCAGTAGTAACAGGGGGGAAGGTGAAAAACTGTTTTTT